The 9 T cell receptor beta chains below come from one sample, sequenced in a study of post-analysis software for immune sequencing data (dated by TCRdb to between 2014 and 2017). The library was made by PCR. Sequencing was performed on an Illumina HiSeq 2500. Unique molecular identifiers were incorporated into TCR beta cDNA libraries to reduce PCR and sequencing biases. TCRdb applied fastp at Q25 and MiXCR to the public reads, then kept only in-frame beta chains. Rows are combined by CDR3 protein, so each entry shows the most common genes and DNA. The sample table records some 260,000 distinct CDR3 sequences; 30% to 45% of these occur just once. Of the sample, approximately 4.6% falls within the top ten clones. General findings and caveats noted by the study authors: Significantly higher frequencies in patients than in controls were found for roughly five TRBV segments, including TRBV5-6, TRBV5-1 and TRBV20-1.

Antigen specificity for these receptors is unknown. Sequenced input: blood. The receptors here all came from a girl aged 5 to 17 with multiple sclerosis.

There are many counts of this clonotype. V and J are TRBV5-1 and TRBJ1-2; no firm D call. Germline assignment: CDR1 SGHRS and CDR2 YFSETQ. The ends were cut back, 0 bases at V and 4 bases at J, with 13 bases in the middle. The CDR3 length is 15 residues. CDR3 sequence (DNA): TGCGCCAGCAGCTTGGCCGGGAGCGGAGCCTATGGCTACACCTTC. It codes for CASSLAGSGAYGYTF.

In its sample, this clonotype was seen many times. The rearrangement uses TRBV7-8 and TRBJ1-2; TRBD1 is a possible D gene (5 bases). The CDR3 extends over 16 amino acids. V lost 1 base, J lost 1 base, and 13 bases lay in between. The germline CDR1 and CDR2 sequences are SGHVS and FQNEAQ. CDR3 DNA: TGTGCCAGCAGCTTAGTGACAGCACCATATAACTATGGCTACACCTTC. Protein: CASSLVTAPYNYGYTF.

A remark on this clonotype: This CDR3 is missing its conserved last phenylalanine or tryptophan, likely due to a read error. CDR3 in amino acids: CASSSGLAENTGELFC. The CDR3 region has the DNA TGTGCCAGCAGCTCCGGACTAGCGGAAAACACCGGGGAGCTGTTTTGT. V usage is TRBV7-8 and J usage is TRBJ2-2, with TRBD2 matching 10 bases. J was trimmed by 2 bases and V by 4 bases; bases with no gene match: 4. This CDR3 is 16 amino acids long. CDR1 is SGHVS and CDR2 is FQNEAQ in the germline V gene.

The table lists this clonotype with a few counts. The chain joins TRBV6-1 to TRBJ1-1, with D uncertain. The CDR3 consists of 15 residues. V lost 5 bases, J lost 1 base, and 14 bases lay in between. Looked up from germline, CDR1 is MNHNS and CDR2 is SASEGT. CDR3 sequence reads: CASSIQRTENTEAFF. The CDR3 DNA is TGTGCCAGCAGTATACAACGGACGGAGAACACTGAAGCTTTCTTT.

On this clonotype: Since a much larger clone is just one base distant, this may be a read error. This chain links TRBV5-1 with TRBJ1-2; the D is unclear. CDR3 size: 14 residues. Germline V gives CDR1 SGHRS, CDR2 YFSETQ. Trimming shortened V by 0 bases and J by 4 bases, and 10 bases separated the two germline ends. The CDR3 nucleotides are TGCGCCAGCAGCTTGGACGGGGAGGGCTATGGCTACACCTTC. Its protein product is CASSLDGEGYGYTF.

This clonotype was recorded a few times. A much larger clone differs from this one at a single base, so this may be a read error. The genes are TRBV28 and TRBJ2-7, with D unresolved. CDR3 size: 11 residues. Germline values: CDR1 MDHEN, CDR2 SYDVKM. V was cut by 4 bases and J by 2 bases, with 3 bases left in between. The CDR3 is CASSSPYEQYF. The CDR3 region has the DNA TGTGCCAGCAGTTCCCCCTACGAGCAGTACTTC.

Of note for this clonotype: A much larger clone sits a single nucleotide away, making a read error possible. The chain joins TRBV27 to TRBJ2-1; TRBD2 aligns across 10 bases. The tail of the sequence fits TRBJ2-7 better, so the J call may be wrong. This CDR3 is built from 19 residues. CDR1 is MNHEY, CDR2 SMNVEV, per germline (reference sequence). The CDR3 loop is CASSLSPGLAEDSYNEQYF. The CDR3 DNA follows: TGTGCCAGCAGTTTATCTCCTGGACTAGCGGAGGACTCCTACAATGAGCAGTACTTC.

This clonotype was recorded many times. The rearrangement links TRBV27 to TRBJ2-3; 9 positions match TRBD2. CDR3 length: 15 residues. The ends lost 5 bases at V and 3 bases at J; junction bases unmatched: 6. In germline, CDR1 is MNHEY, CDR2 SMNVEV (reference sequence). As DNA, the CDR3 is TGTGCCAGCAGTCGGCGGGGGGGCAGTACAGATACGCAGTATTTT. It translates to CASSRRGGSTDTQYF.

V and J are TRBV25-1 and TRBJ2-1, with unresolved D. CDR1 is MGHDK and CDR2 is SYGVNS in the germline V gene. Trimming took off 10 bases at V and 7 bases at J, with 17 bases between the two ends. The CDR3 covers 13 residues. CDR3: CATIGPPRNEQFF. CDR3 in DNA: TGTGCCACCATCGGGCCTCCCAGAAATGAGCAGTTCTTC.